Presented here are 11 T cell receptor beta chains from one specimen sequenced in a study of sequential checkpoint blockade in melanoma. Measured with immunoSEQ multiplex PCR; TCRdb has only the in-frame clones, and not every one. The sample has tens of thousands of clones, more than 80% seen once. Treatment of the sample: randomized to nivolumab then ipilimumab (arm A) or the reverse (arm B). Sequenced here: CD8+ T cells sorted from blood (inferred from file names), sampled from a patient given nivolumab and ipilimumab in sequence. These TCRs come from a human donor with melanoma.

This clone turned up a few times. The chain is built from TRBV7-9 and TRBJ1-4; D call uncertain. With 1 base removed from V and 5 bases from J, the gap between germline ends came to 11 bases. Per the germline V gene, CDR1 is SEHNR and CDR2 is FQNEAQ (reference sequence). CDR3 length equals 15 residues. This chain's CDR3 is CASSLDAERNEKLFF. DNA for the CDR3: TGTGCCAGCAGCTTAGATGCGGAAAGAAATGAAAAACTGTTTTTT. Based on the CDR3 plus reference TRBV7-9 and TRBJ1-4, the full variable domain is DTGVSQNPRHKITKRGQNVTFRCDPISEHNRLYWYRQTLGQGPEFLTYFQNEAQLEKSRLLSDRFSAERPKGSFSTLEIQRTEQGDSAMYLCASSLDAERNEKLFFGSGTQLSVL.

V usage is TRBV5-4 and J usage is TRBJ2-5; possible D gene TRBD2, 7 bases. Deletions cut 5 bases from V and 5 bases from J, with 28 bases between. CDR3 length: 18 amino acids. CDR1 is SGHNT and CDR2 is YYREEE in the germline V gene (reference sequence). This CDR3 is CASSSVFSEGGGWETQYF. CDR3 nucleotide sequence: TGTGCCAGCAGTTCCGTGTTCTCCGAGGGGGGGGGCTGGGAGACCCAGTACTTC.

The CDR3 DNA reads as TGTGCCAGCAGCACCCACAGGGTTTCCTACGAGCAGTACTTC. This sequence encodes CASSTHRVSYEQYF. The rearrangement uses TRBV9 and TRBJ2-7; possibly TRBD1 for D (6 bases). The germline CDR1 and CDR2 sequences are SGDLS and YYNGEE. CDR3 length equals 14 residues. Trimming removed 4 bases from V and 1 base from J, with 12 bases in between.

This sequence joins TRBV5-1 and TRBJ2-2, with 7 bases matching TRBD2. There are 15 residues in the CDR3. The V and J ends lost 4 bases and 3 bases, in that order; junction bases with no gene match: 6. Per the germline V gene, CDR1 is SGHRS and CDR2 is YFSETQ. CDR3 coding DNA: TGCGCCAGCAGCCCGGGGAGGGGCTACACCGGGGAGCTGTTTTTT. It is translated as CASSPGRGYTGELFF.

Only one count was recorded for this clone. The chain's CDR3 is CASSERDTGELFF. DNA of the CDR3: TGTGCCAGCAGTGAGCGGGACACCGGGGAGCTGTTTTTT. The rearrangement joins TRBV25-1 to TRBJ2-2, with D maybe TRBD2 (5 bases). Germline V gene data show CDR1 as MGHDK and CDR2 as SYGVNS. Trimming pared 3 bases from V and 3 bases from J, leaving 5 bases between. The CDR3 contains 13 residues.

This chain joins TRBV5-4 and TRBJ1-1, with no clear D. V lost 2 bases, J lost 7 bases, and 12 bases lay in between. The CDR3 totals 13 residues. The germline gives CDR1 SGHNT, CDR2 YYREEE (reference sequence). The CDR3 DNA reads TGTGCCAGCAGCTTACAAGAGGGCCTTGAAGCTTTCTTT. This sequence encodes CASSLQEGLEAFF.

Only one count was recorded for this clone. The chain recombines TRBV5-6 with TRBJ1-2; 9 bases are a match to TRBD1. The V and J ends lost 4 bases and 5 bases, in that order; junction bases with no gene match: 9. Germline V CDR1 and CDR2: SGHDT, YYEEEE. This CDR3 is built from 15 residues. The CDR3 DNA sequence: TGTGCCAGCAGCCCGGCGGGACAGGGTAATTATGGCTACACCTTC. Translated, it gives CASSPAGQGNYGYTF. The variable domain in full, with the rest retrieved from reference TRBV5-6 and TRBJ1-2, is DAGVTQSPTHLIKTRGQQVTLRCSPKSGHDTVSWYQQALGQGPQFIFQYYEEEERQRGNFPDRFSGHQFPNYSSELNVNALLLGDSALYLCASSPAGQGNYGYTFGSGTRLTVV.

The chain couples TRBV4-1 to TRBJ1-1; D is possibly TRBD1 (5 bases). The V gene lost 0 bases and the J gene lost 2 bases, with 10 bases spanning the gap. Germline V gene lookup returns CDR1 MGHRA and CDR2 YSYEKL. The CDR3 spans 15 residues. This chain's CDR3 is CASSQDKGRNTEAFF. The CDR3 coding sequence is TGCGCCAGCAGCCAAGATAAGGGGCGCAACACTGAAGCTTTCTTT.

The chain links TRBV7-9 to TRBJ2-7; D remains ambiguous. The CDR3 totals 12 residues. Germline lookup yields CDR1 SEHNR and CDR2 FQNEAQ (reference sequence). Trimming shortened V by 1 base and J by 5 bases, and 6 bases separated the two germline ends. CDR3: CASSLEQNEQYF. Here the CDR3 DNA reads TGTGCCAGCAGCTTAGAACAAAACGAGCAGTACTTC.

This sequence joins TRBV6-5 and TRBJ1-2; the D is unclear. Trimming stripped 4 bases from V and 3 bases from J, with 12 bases between. Looked up from germline, CDR1 is MNHEY and CDR2 is SVGAGI. The CDR3 is 14 residues long. CDR3 sequence: CASSSPNGHYGYTF. The CDR3 nucleotides are TGTGCCAGCAGTTCACCCAATGGGCACTATGGCTACACCTTC.

The chain is built from TRBV6-1 and TRBJ2-7; 7 nucleotides line up with TRBD1. Germline values: CDR1 MNHNS, CDR2 SASEGT. J gave up 1 base and V 6 bases, and 3 bases lay outside the gene matches. This CDR3 comprises 13 residues. Here the CDR3 DNA reads TGTGCCAGCAGGGGGACAGCGTCCTACGAGCAGTACTTC. Its translation: CASRGTASYEQYF.